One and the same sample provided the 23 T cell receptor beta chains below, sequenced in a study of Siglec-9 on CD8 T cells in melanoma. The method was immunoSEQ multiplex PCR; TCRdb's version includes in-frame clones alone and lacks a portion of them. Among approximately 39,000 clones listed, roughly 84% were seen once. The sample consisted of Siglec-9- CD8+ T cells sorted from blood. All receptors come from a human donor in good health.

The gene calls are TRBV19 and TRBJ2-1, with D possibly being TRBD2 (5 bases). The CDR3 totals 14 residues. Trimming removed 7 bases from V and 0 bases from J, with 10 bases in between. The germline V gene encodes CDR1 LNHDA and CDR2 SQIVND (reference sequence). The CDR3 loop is CASTPAASYNEQFF. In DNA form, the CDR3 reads TGTGCCAGTACCCCAGCGGCCTCCTACAATGAGCAGTTCTTC. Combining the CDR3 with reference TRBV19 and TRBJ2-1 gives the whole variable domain DGGITQSPKYLFRKEGQNVTLSCEQNLNHDAMYWYRQDPGQGLRLIYYSQIVNDFQKGDIAEGYSVSREKKESFPLTVTSAQKNPTAFYLCASTPAASYNEQFFGPGTRLTVL.

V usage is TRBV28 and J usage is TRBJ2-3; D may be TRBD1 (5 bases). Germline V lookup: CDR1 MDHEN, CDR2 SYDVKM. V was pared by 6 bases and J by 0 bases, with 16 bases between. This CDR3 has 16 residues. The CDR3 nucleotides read TGTGCCAGCAGGTCCATGACAGAAGAAAGCACAGATACGCAGTATTTT. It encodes CASRSMTEESTDTQYF.

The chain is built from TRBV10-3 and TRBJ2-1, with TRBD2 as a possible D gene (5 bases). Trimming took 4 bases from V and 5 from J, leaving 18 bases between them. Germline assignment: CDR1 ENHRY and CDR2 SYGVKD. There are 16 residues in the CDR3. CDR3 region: CAISGETWEWDNEQFF. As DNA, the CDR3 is TGTGCCATCAGTGGGGAGACGTGGGAGTGGGACAATGAGCAGTTCTTC.

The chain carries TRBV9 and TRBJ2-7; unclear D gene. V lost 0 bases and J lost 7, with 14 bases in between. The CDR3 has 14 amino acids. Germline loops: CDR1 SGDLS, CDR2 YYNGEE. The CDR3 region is CASSVVCLFLEQYF. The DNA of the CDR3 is TGTGCCAGCAGCGTAGTCTGTCTCTTCTTGGAGCAGTACTTC. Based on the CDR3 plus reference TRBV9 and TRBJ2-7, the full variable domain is DSGVTQTPKHLITATGQRVTLRCSPRSGDLSVYWYQQSLDQGLQFLIQYYNGEERAKGNILERFSAQQFPDLHSELNLSSLELGDSALYFCASSVVCLFLEQYFGPGTRLTVT.

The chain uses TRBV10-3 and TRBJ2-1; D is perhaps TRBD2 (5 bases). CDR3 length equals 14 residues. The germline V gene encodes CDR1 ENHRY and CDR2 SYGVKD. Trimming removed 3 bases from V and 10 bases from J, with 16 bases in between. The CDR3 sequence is CAISDQTRRAEQFF. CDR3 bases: TGTGCCATCAGTGACCAAACTCGGCGGGCAGAGCAGTTCTTC.

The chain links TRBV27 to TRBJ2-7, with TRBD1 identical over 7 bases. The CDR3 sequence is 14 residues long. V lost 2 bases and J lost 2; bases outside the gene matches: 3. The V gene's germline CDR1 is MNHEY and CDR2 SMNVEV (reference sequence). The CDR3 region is CASSLTGVAYEQYF. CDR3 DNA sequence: TGTGCCAGCAGTTTAACAGGGGTAGCCTACGAGCAGTACTTC.

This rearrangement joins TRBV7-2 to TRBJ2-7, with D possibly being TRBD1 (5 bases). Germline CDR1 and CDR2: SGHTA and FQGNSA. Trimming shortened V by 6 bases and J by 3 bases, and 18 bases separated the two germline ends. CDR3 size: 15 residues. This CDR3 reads CASSFSGFSLYEQYF. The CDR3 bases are TGTGCCAGCAGTTTTTCAGGGTTCTCCCTCTACGAGCAGTACTTC.

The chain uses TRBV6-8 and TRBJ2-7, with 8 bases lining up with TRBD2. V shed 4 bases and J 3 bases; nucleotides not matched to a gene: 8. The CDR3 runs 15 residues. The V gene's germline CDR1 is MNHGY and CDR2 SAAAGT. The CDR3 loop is CASSCGRNPRYEQYF. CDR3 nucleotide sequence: TGTGCCAGCAGTTGCGGGAGGAACCCTCGCTACGAGCAGTACTTC.

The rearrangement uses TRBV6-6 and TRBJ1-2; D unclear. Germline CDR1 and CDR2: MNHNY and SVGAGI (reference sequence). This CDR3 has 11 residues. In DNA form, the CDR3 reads TGTGCTTGGACTGTTAAGCATGGCTACACCTTC. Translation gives CAWTVKHGYTF.

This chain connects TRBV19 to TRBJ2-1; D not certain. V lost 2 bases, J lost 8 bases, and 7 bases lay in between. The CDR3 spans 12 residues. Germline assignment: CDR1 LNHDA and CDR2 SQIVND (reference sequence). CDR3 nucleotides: TGTGCCAGTAGTATAATAGGCTATGAGCAGTTCTTC. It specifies CASSIIGYEQFF.

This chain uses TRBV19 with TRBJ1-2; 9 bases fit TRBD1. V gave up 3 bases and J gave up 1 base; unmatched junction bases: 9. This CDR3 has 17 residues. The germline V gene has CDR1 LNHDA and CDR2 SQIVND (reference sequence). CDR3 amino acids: CASSIGDRAFLNYGYTF. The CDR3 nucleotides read TGTGCCAGTAGTATCGGGGACAGGGCCTTTCTTAACTATGGCTACACCTTC.

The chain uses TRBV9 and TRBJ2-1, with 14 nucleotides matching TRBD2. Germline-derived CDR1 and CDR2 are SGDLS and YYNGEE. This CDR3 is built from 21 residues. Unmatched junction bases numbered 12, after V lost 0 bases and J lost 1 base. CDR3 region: CASSVAPTGLAGDRSYNEQFF. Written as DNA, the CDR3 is TGTGCCAGCAGCGTAGCTCCCACGGGACTAGCGGGAGATCGATCCTACAATGAGCAGTTCTTC. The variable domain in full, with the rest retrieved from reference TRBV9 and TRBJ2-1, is DSGVTQTPKHLITATGQRVTLRCSPRSGDLSVYWYQQSLDQGLQFLIQYYNGEERAKGNILERFSAQQFPDLHSELNLSSLELGDSALYFCASSVAPTGLAGDRSYNEQFFGPGTRLTVL.

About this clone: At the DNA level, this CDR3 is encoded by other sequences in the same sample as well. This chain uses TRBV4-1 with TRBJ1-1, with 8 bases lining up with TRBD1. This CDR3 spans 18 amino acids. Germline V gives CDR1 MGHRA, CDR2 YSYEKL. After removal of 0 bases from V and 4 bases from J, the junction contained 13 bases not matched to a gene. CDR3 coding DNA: TGCGCCAGCAGCCAAGAAGGACTGGGTCAGGGGGCAGTCACTGAAGCTTTCTTT. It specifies CASSQEGLGQGAVTEAFF.

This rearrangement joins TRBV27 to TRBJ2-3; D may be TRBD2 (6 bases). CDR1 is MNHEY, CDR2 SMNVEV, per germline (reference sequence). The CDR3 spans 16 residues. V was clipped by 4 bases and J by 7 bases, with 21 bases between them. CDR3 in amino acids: CASSSLLTGTSNTQYF. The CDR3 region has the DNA TGTGCCAGCAGTTCTCTCCTGACCGGGACTTCCAATACGCAGTATTTT.

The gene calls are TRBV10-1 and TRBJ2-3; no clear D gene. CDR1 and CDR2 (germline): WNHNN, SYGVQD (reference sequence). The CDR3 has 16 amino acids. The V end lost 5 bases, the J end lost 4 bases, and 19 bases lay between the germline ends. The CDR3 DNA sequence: TGCGCCAGCAGTACGGATTGGTTGAGTGGTCCAGATACGCAGTATTTT. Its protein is CASSTDWLSGPDTQYF.

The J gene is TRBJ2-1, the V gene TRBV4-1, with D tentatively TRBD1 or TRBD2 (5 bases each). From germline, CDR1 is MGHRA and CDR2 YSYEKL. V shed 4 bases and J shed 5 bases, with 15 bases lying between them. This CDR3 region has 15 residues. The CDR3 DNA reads TGCGCCAGCAGCCCCAGCACCGGGACGGACAATGAGCAGTTCTTC. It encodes CASSPSTGTDNEQFF.

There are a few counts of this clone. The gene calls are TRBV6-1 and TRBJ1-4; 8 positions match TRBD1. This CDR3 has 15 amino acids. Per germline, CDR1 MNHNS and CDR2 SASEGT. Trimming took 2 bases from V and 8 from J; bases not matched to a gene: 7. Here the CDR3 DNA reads TGTGCCAGCAGTGAAATGACAGGGGAGGGGGAAAAACTGTTTTTT. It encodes CASSEMTGEGEKLFF.

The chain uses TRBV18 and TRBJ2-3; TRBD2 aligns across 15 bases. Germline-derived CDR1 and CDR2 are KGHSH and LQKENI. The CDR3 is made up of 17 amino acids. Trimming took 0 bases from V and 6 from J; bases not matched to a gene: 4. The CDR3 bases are TGTGCCAGCTCACCACCTGGGACTAGCGGGGGGCCGGATACGCAGTATTTT. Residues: CASSPPGTSGGPDTQYF.

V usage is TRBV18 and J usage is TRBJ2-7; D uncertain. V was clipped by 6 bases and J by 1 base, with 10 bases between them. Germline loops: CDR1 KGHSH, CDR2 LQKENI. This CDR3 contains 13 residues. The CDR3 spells CASSRDWSYEQYF. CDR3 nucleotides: TGTGCCAGCTCCCGAGATTGGTCCTACGAGCAGTACTTC.

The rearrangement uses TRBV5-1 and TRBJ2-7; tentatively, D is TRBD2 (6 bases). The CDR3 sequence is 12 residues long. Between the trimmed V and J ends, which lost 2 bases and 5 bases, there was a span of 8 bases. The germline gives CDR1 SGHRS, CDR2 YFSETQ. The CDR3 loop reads CASSFWGDEQYF. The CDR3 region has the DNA TGCGCCAGCAGCTTCTGGGGGGACGAGCAGTACTTC.

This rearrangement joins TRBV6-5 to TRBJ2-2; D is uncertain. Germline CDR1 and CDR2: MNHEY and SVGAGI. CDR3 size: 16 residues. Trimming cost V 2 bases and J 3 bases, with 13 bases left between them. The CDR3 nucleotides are TGTGCCAGCAGTTACGGGGTAGCAGTTGACACCGGGGAGCTGTTTTTT. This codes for CASSYGVAVDTGELFF.

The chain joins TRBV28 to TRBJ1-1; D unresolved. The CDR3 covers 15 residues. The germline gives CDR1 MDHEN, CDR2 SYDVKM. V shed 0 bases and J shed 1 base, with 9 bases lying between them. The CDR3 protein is CASSLWGESNTEAFF. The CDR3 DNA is TGTGCCAGCAGTTTATGGGGTGAATCGAACACTGAAGCTTTCTTT. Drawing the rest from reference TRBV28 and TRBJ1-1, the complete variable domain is DVKVTQSSRYLVKRTGEKVFLECVQDMDHENMFWYRQDPGLGLRLIYFSYDVKMKEKGDIPEGYSVSREKKERFSLILESASTNQTSMYLCASSLWGESNTEAFFGQGTRLTVV.

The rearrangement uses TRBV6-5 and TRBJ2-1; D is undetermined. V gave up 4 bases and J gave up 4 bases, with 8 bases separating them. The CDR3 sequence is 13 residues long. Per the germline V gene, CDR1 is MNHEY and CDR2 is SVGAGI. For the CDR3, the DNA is TGTGCCAGCAGTTCGGCGCCGTACAATGAGCAGTTCTTC. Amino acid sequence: CASSSAPYNEQFF.